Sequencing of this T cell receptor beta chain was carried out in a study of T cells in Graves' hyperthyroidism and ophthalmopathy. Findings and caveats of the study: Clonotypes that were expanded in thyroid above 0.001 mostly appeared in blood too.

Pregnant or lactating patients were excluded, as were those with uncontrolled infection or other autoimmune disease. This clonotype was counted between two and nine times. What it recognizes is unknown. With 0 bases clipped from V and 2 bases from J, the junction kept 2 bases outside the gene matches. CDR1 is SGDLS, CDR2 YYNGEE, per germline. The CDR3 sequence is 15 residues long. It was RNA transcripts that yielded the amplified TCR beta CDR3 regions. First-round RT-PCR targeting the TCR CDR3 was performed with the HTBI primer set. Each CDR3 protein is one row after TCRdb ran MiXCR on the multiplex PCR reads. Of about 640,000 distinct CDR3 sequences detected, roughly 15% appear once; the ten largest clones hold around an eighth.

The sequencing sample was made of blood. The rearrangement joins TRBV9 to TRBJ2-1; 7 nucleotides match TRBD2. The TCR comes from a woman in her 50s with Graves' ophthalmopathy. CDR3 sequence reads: CASSVASGAYNEQFF. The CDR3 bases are TGTGCCAGCAGCGTAGCTAGCGGAGCCTACAATGAGCAGTTCTTC.